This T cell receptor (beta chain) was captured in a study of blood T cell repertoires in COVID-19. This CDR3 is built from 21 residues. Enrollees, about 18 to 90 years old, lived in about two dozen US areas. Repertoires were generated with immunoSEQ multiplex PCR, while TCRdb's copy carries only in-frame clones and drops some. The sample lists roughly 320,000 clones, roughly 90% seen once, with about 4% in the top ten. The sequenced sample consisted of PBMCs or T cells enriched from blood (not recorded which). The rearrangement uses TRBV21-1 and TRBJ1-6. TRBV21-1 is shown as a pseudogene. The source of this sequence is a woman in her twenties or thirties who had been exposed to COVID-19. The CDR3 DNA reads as TGTGCCAGCAGCAAAGCTGGAGAAAGCGTACGGGTATTATCGGATAATTCACCCCTCCACTTT. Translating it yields CASSKAGESVRVLSDNSPLHF.